This T cell receptor beta chain stems from a study of blood T cell repertoires in COVID-19. Overall study: The United States, Italy and Spain supplied acute and convalescent COVID-19 samples. Sources were T cells, B-cell-depleted T cells, or PBMCs; the material itself was cDNA or gDNA.

In the original workflow: Estimation of nucleated cell counts was performed using reference gene primer amplification. Some clones are missing from TCRdb's copy, which holds only in-frame ones; the method was immunoSEQ multiplex PCR. The DNA gave D and trimming, while V, J and clone size come from that table. The table records under 150,000 clones, about four fifths of them present only once. Germline values: CDR1 LNHDA, CDR2 SQIVND (reference sequence). The CDR3 totals 16 residues. Trimming cost V 6 bases and J 8 bases; bases outside gene matches: 11. Sequenced: peripheral blood. This TCR derives from a human donor with acute or convalescent COVID-19. The donor label of this sample is uncertain. This chain links TRBV19 with TRBJ2-1; TRBD2 aligns across 12 bases. The CDR3, as DNA: TGTGCCAGTAGACGGACTAGCGGGAACAGACGCGATGAGCAGTTCTTC. This codes for CASRRTSGNRRDEQFF.